This passage covers 16 T cell receptor beta chains from one sample sequenced in a study of blood T cell repertoires in COVID-19. Data came from immunoSEQ multiplex PCR; TCRdb stores just in-frame clones and leaves some out. The sample carries 200,000 to 250,000 clones, around nine tenths recorded once. Sequenced sample: PBMCs or T cells enriched from blood (not recorded which). The receptors originated from a woman in her forties or fifties with acute COVID-19.

V is TRBV29-1 and J is TRBJ2-1; TRBD2 aligns across 9 bases. Unmatched junction bases numbered 4, after V lost 3 bases and J lost 1 base. The CDR3 runs to 15 residues. Germline CDR1 is SQVTM and CDR2 is ANQGSEA. In DNA form, the CDR3 reads TGCAGCGTTGATGGACTAGCGATTTCCTACAATGAGCAGTTCTTC. This sequence encodes CSVDGLAISYNEQFF.

The chain employs TRBV27 and TRBJ2-7; 8 bases match TRBD2. CDR3 length: 14 amino acids. Per germline, CDR1 MNHEY and CDR2 SMNVEV (reference sequence). Losses at the gene ends were 9 bases for V and 2 bases for J; bases not matched to a gene: 9. CDR3 bases: TGTGCCAGTAAAACGGGAGGGGGGACCTACGAGCAGTACTTC. Amino acid sequence: CASKTGGGTYEQYF.

This chain uses TRBV2 with TRBJ1-2, with unresolved D. Germline CDR1 is SNHLY and CDR2 is FYNNEI. The CDR3 runs 16 residues. With 2 bases removed from V and 0 bases from J, the gap between germline ends came to 13 bases. The CDR3 DNA follows: TGTGCCAGCAGTGAATTAGCCAGAGGAGCTAACTATGGCTACACCTTC. This codes for CASSELARGANYGYTF.

V and J are TRBV27 and TRBJ1-4; D not resolved. The CDR3 has 14 residues. Germline V gene data show CDR1 as MNHEY and CDR2 as SMNVEV (reference sequence). V lost 3 bases and J 5 bases, leaving 10 bases between the germline ends. For the CDR3, the DNA is TGTGCCAGCAGTTTTCGAGGGCTGAATGAAAAACTGTTTTTT. This codes for CASSFRGLNEKLFF. Full variable domain (remainder filled in from reference TRBV27 and TRBJ1-4): EAQVTQNPRYLITVTGKKLTVTCSQNMNHEYMSWYRQDPGLGLRQIYYSMNVEVTDKGDVPEGYKVSRKEKRNFPLILESPSPNQTSLYFCASSFRGLNEKLFFGSGTQLSVL.

Concerning this clone: Other DNA sequences within the sample encode an identical CDR3. This chain links TRBV10-3 with TRBJ1-5; 8 positions match TRBD1. The CDR3 contains 16 residues. J lost 2 bases, V lost 0 bases, and 3 bases had no gene match. Germline values: CDR1 ENHRY, CDR2 SYGVKD. CDR3 protein: CAISESGTGRNQPQHF. Here the CDR3 DNA reads TGTGCCATCAGTGAGTCGGGGACAGGACGCAATCAGCCCCAGCATTTT.

V usage is TRBV5-1 and J usage is TRBJ1-3; TRBD1 agrees at 9 bases. The ends lost 2 bases at V and 8 bases at J; junction bases unmatched: 5. The germline CDR1 and CDR2 sequences are SGHRS and YFSETQ. This CDR3 has 14 amino acids. CDR3 nucleotides: TGCGCCAGCAGCTTAGAGACAGGGGGATACACCATATATTTT. This translates into CASSLETGGYTIYF. Combining the CDR3 with reference TRBV5-1 and TRBJ1-3 gives the whole variable domain KAGVTQTPRYLIKTRGQQVTLSCSPISGHRSVSWYQQTPGQGLQFLFEYFSETQRNKGNFPGRFSGRQFSNSRSEMNVSTLELGDSALYLCASSLETGGYTIYFGEGSWLTVV.

The rearrangement uses TRBV6-2 or TRBV6-3 and TRBJ2-1; D is possibly TRBD1 (6 bases). Per the germline V gene, CDR1 is MNHEY and CDR2 is SVGEGT. Deletions cut 5 bases from V and 10 bases from J, with 21 bases between. CDR3 length equals 15 residues. CDR3 amino acids: CASSDDRIQLGEQFF. The CDR3 nucleotides are TGTGCCAGCAGTGATGACAGGATCCAACTAGGGGAGCAGTTCTTC.

The CDR3 reads CASSGPGQGASEQFF. Written as DNA, the CDR3 is TGTGCCAGCAGTGGGCCGGGACAGGGGGCAAGTGAGCAGTTCTTC. The chain employs TRBV25-1 and TRBJ2-1; 12 nucleotides align to TRBD1. This CDR3 comprises 15 residues. From germline, CDR1 is MGHDK and CDR2 SYGVNS. Trimming at V came to 4 bases and at J to 9 bases, leaving 7 bases not matched to a gene. Complete variable domain (other parts from reference TRBV25-1 and TRBJ2-1): EADIYQTPRYLVIGTGKKITLECSQTMGHDKMYWYQQDPGMELHLIHYSYGVNSTEKGDLSSESTVSRIRTEHFPLTLESARPSHTSQYLCASSGPGQGASEQFFGPGTRLTVL.

The rearrangement links TRBV12-5 to TRBJ2-2; TRBD1 might be the D (5 bases). The CDR3 consists of 16 residues. V was trimmed by 0 bases and J by 5 bases, leaving 13 bases between them. Germline loops: CDR1 LGHNT, CDR2 FRNRAP. CDR3 in DNA: TGTGCTAGTGGTTTGGTCGTGGGGCGAGAAACCGGGGAGCTGTTTTTT. Encoded protein: CASGLVVGRETGELFF.

This chain joins TRBV30 and TRBJ2-7; D is possibly TRBD2 (6 bases). The CDR3 covers 15 residues. The germline gives CDR1 GTSNPN, CDR2 SVGIG (reference sequence). V gave up 0 bases and J gave up 3 bases, with 15 bases separating them. This CDR3 reads CAWSVPTGAHYEQYF. CDR3 sequence (DNA): TGTGCCTGGAGTGTACCAACGGGAGCCCACTACGAGCAGTACTTC.

In DNA form, the CDR3 reads TGTGCCAGCAGTGCGGTATGGGAAAAACTGTTTTTT. Translated, it gives CASSAVWEKLFF. The rearrangement uses TRBV28 and TRBJ1-4; D uncertain. Germline assignment: CDR1 MDHEN and CDR2 SYDVKM. The V end lost 5 bases, the J end lost 8 bases, and 9 bases lay between the germline ends. This CDR3 has 12 amino acids.

The chain combines TRBV5-4 with TRBJ2-3, with 7 bases matching TRBD1. The germline CDR1 and CDR2 sequences are SGHNT and YYREEE (reference sequence). The V segment lost 3 bases and the J segment 7 bases; nucleotides outside the gene matches: 8. CDR3 length: 14 amino acids. CDR3 sequence (DNA): TGTGCCAGCAGCTCACAGGGGTGGAGTTATACGCAGTATTTT. Encoded protein: CASSSQGWSYTQYF. The variable domain in full, completed from reference TRBV5-4 and TRBJ2-3, reads ETGVTQSPTHLIKTRGQQVTLRCSSQSGHNTVSWYQQALGQGPQFIFQYYREEENGRGNFPPRFSGLQFPNYSSELNVNALELDDSALYLCASSSQGWSYTQYFGPGTRLTVL.

The J gene is TRBJ2-7, the V gene TRBV27, with 11 bases identical to TRBD2. The CDR3 covers 15 residues. From germline, CDR1 is MNHEY and CDR2 SMNVEV (reference sequence). V lost 4 bases to trimming and J lost 6 bases; unmatched junction nucleotides: 8. The CDR3 nucleotides read TGTGCCAGCAGTTCTCTAGCGGGAGGTGGTTTCGAGCAGTACTTC. Translated: CASSSLAGGGFEQYF.

The CDR3 DNA reads as TGTGCCAGCAGCCCGACGCGGGACAGGGGTAATCAGCCCCAGCATTTT. This translates into CASSPTRDRGNQPQHF. The genes are TRBV7-9 and TRBJ1-5; 10 bases are shared with TRBD1. The germline V gene encodes CDR1 SEHNR and CDR2 FQNEAQ (reference sequence). V shed 5 bases and J 4 bases; nucleotides not matched to a gene: 8. CDR3 length: 16 residues.

The J gene is TRBJ1-3, the V gene TRBV3-1 (or the pseudogene TRBV3-2); D is uncertain. The germline V gene has CDR1 LGHDT and CDR2 YNNKEL (reference sequence). Trimming took 1 base from V and 8 from J, leaving 6 bases between them. This CDR3 has 12 residues. The CDR3 DNA follows: TGTGCCAGCAGCCAAGGCGGGGACACCATATATTTT. It is translated as CASSQGGDTIYF.

V usage is TRBV15 and J usage is TRBJ1-2; weak D call: TRBD1 (6 bases). Germline-derived CDR1 and CDR2 are LNHNV and YYDKDF (reference sequence). This CDR3 spans 15 amino acids. V was trimmed by 1 base and J by 4 bases, leaving 13 bases between them. The CDR3 coding sequence is TGTGCCACCAGCAGAGGCGGACAGTTATCCTATGGCTACACCTTC. Its protein is CATSRGGQLSYGYTF.